The 8 T cell receptor beta chains listed next were all sequenced from one sample in a study of CD8 T cells in Susac syndrome. Reverse transcription of about 0.45 to 1 ug RNA was carried out with random hexamers. One entry per CDR3 protein results from TCRdb running MiXCR on the immunoSEQ multiplex PCR reads. The sample carries 100,000 to 150,000 distinct CDR3 sequences, just under 95% recorded once. Sample: CD8+ T cells from PBMCs. The receptors were gathered from a human donor with Susac syndrome.

V gene TRBV2 combines with J gene TRBJ2-7; no definite D call. The CDR3 length is 11 residues. The germline gives CDR1 SNHLY, CDR2 FYNNEI. Trimming took 3 bases from V and 5 from J, leaving 5 bases between them. CDR3 in amino acids: CASSDEDEQYF. As DNA, the CDR3 is TGTGCCAGCAGTGACGAGGACGAGCAGTACTTC.

The chain has TRBV2 and TRBJ2-2, with D possibly matching TRBD1 (6 bases). Trimming stripped 2 bases from V and 5 bases from J, with 15 bases between. Germline-derived CDR1 and CDR2 are SNHLY and FYNNEI. The CDR3 spans 16 residues. The CDR3 nucleotides read TGTGCCAGCAGTGAAACAGGGAATCGTTTGACCGGGGAGCTGTTTTTT. It translates to CASSETGNRLTGELFF.

J is TRBJ1-2 and V is TRBV7-9; 7 bases are a match to TRBD1. This CDR3 contains 17 residues. V lost 4 bases and J lost 0; bases outside the gene matches: 11. Per germline, CDR1 SEHNR and CDR2 FQNEAQ (reference sequence). The CDR3 bases are TGTGCCAGCAGCTCCTATTTACGGGACAGAGCTAACTATGGCTACACCTTC. Its protein is CASSSYLRDRANYGYTF.

This clonotype showed up just once. The gene calls are TRBV20-1 and TRBJ2-5, with D possibly TRBD2 on 6 matching bases. The CDR3 covers 15 residues. The V end lost 5 bases, the J end lost 2 bases, and 18 bases lay between the germline ends. Germline CDR1 and CDR2: DFQATT and SNEGSKA (reference sequence). DNA for the CDR3: TGCAGTGCTGTCCCCGAACTAGCCGTGCAAGAGACCCAGTACTTC. It specifies CSAVPELAVQETQYF.

This clonotype has only one observation. This sequence joins TRBV10-3 and TRBJ1-1; D is uncertain. Germline V gene lookup returns CDR1 ENHRY and CDR2 SYGVKD. Trimming removed 5 bases at V and 4 bases at J, with 11 bases between. The CDR3 spans 13 residues. In DNA form, the CDR3 reads TGTGCCATCAGTAGAACGGGCGGCACTGAAGCTTTCTTT. It is translated as CAISRTGGTEAFF.

The chain carries TRBV5-4 and TRBJ1-6; 9 nucleotides match TRBD1. Germline loops: CDR1 SGHNT, CDR2 YYREEE (reference sequence). The CDR3 is made up of 15 amino acids. Trimming removed 3 bases from V and 7 bases from J; junction bases left unmatched: 5. This CDR3 reads CASSSEGTGNSPLHF. CDR3 nucleotides: TGTGCCAGCAGCTCTGAGGGGACAGGGAATTCACCCCTCCACTTT.

V usage is TRBV9 and J usage is TRBJ1-1; 7 bases map to TRBD1. Germline V lookup: CDR1 SGDLS, CDR2 YYNGEE. The ends lost 0 bases at V and 7 bases at J; junction bases unmatched: 3. The CDR3 loop spans 13 amino acids. This CDR3 is CASSVESGGEAFF. For the CDR3, the DNA is TGTGCCAGCAGCGTAGAATCAGGGGGTGAAGCTTTCTTT. The whole variable domain, filled in from reference TRBV9 and TRBJ1-1, reads DSGVTQTPKHLITATGQRVTLRCSPRSGDLSVYWYQQSLDQGLQFLIQYYNGEERAKGNILERFSAQQFPDLHSELNLSSLELGDSALYFCASSVESGGEAFFGQGTRLTVV.

This clonotype was picked up one time. The chain links TRBV20-1 to TRBJ1-6, with D tentatively TRBD1 (6 bases). Germline V gene sequence: CDR1 DFQATT, CDR2 SNEGSKA (reference sequence). Trimming cost V 0 bases and J 9 bases, with 15 bases left between them. The CDR3 has 15 amino acids. CDR3 region: CSARDLAGDGSPLHF. In nucleotides, the CDR3 is TGCAGTGCTAGAGATCTGGCAGGGGACGGTTCACCCCTCCACTTT.